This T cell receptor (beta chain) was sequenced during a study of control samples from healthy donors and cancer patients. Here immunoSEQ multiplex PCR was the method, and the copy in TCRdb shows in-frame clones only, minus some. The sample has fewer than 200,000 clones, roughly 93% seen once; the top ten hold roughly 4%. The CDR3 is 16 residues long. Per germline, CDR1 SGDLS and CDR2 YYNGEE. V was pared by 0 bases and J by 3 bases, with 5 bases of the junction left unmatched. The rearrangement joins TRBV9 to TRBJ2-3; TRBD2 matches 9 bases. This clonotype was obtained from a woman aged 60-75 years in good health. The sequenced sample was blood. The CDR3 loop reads CASSVEPSGGTDTQYF. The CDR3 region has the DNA TGTGCCAGCAGCGTAGAACCCAGCGGGGGGACAGATACGCAGTATTTT.